This TCR beta chain was profiled in a study of OX40 agonist ivuxolimab in advanced cancers. Study-wide background: Ivuxolimab is a fully human IgG2 antibody that activates OX40 (CD134).

Clones were read by immunoSEQ multiplex PCR, and TCRdb kept only the in-frame ones, dropping some. The sample holds roughly 67,000 clones; about 89% are singletons and the top ten take 0.6% to 0.75%. This receptor was obtained from an adult with an advanced solid tumor such as melanoma, head and neck, liver or kidney cancer. Sequencing used CD4+ or CD8+ T cells sorted from blood, obtained in a trial of the OX40 agonist ivuxolimab.

This CDR3 is CSVDPDSTDTQYF. The CDR3 nucleotides are TGCAGCGTTGATCCGGACAGCACAGATACGCAGTATTTT. J is TRBJ2-3 and V is TRBV29-1; no clear D. V lost 3 bases and J lost 0, with 7 bases in between. This CDR3 contains 13 residues. Germline CDR1 SQVTM, CDR2 ANQGSEA.